A selection of T cell receptor beta chains follows, all from one sample in a study of Tregs in tolerant kidney transplant recipients. Libraries were prepared by immunoSEQ multiplex PCR; TCRdb keeps only in-frame clonotypes and omits some of them. This sample yields 74,000 or so clones, of which about 91% are seen a single time; about 1.6% belongs to the top ten. The material sequenced was CD4+ T cells from blood (PBMCs), taken 24 months after the transplant. The source of these receptors is a human patient who received a combined kidney and bone marrow transplant. Some T cells may arise from the graft donor. Each CDR3 is given with its conserved first and last residue. The D gene is left open where the match is weak.

CDR3 | DNA | D | J | V
CASSLGGAGGPSDTQYF | TGTGCCAGCAGCTTAGGCGGTGCGGGGGGGCCTTCAGATACGCAGTATTTT | TRBD2 | TRBJ2-3 | TRBV11-1
CASSDFTGGNYGYTF | TGTGCCAGCAGCGATTTCACAGGGGGCAACTATGGCTACACCTTC | TRBD1 | TRBJ1-2 | TRBV6-1
CASSLAKTSEMQETQYF | TGTGCCAGCAGCTTGGCGAAAACTAGCGAGATGCAAGAGACCCAGTACTTC | TRBD2 | TRBJ2-5 | TRBV7-2
CATSRAGGPEQYF | TGTGCCACCAGCAGAGCGGGAGGACCCGAGCAGTACTTC | TRBD2 | TRBJ2-7 | TRBV15
CASSLKSYYGQGNTEAFF | TGCGCCAGCAGCCTTAAGTCTTATTACGGACAGGGGAACACTGAAGCTTTCTTT | TRBD1 | TRBJ1-1 | TRBV4-3
CAGGQGLTEAFF | TGTGCCGGGGGACAGGGCCTCACTGAAGCTTTCTTT | NA | TRBJ1-1 | TRBV21-1
CASSQDGAGKNIQYF | TGTGCCAGCAGCCAAGATGGGGCGGGAAAAAACATTCAGTACTTC | NA | TRBJ2-4 | TRBV4-2
CASRSTGGWYGYTF | TGTGCCAGCAGATCCACAGGGGGCTGGTATGGCTACACCTTC | TRBD1 | TRBJ1-2 | TRBV27
CSATRLAEQFF | TGCAGTGCTACCCGACTAGCTGAGCAGTTCTTC | TRBD2 | TRBJ2-1 | TRBV20-1
CASSRQGAPYGYTF | TGTGCCAGTAGTAGACAGGGGGCTCCCTATGGCTACACCTTC | TRBD1 | TRBJ1-2 | TRBV19